This paragraph reports one T cell receptor (beta chain). This entry is derived from a study of OX40 agonist ivuxolimab in advanced cancers. From germline, CDR1 is SEHNR and CDR2 FQNEAQ (reference sequence). V gave up 7 bases and J gave up 7 bases; unmatched junction bases: 8. This CDR3 is built from 13 residues. The data were produced by immunoSEQ multiplex PCR, yet TCRdb's version contains in-frame clones alone and is incomplete. The sample lists under 100,000 clones, 80% to 95% occurring once. The material sequenced was CD4+ or CD8+ T cells sorted from blood, taken in a trial of the OX40 agonist ivuxolimab. The chain joins TRBV7-9 to TRBJ2-7, with 9 positions matching TRBD1. The clonotype comes from an adult with an advanced solid tumor such as melanoma, head and neck, liver or kidney cancer. The CDR3 protein is CASTAQGAGEQYF. CDR3 coding DNA: TGTGCCAGCACAGCACAGGGGGCTGGGGAGCAGTACTTC.